The 14 T cell receptor beta chains below all came from one sample that was sequenced in a study of T-cell memory formation after mild COVID-19. TCRdb independently ran MiXCR on the 5' RACE reads; one entry per CDR3 protein. Seen here are fewer than 250,000 distinct CDR3 sequences, around 25% observed once, and the top ten hold over 9.5%. The material sequenced was PBMCs or a T cell subset sorted from them (not recorded which). The receptors stem from an adult woman who had mild COVID-19 (a few samples of this study predate the infection). Cell type and time point are not known.

The chain employs TRBV12-3 or TRBV12-4 and TRBJ1-2; D gene ambiguous. This CDR3 contains 12 residues. Trimming removed 10 bases from V and 5 bases from J, with 14 bases in between. The CDR3 DNA reads TGTGCCACCTCTCTTGCCGGGTATGGCTACACCTTC. Translating it yields CATSLAGYGYTF.

In its sample, this clonotype was seen a few times. The chain is built from TRBV6-1 and TRBJ1-1; the D gene is possibly TRBD1 (5 bases). From germline, CDR1 is MNHNS and CDR2 SASEGT. Trimming took 5 bases from V and 4 from J, leaving 14 bases between them. CDR3 length: 14 residues. The CDR3 DNA reads TGTGCCAGCAGTACACCCCGGGGCTCCACTGAAGCTTTCTTT. This translates into CASSTPRGSTEAFF.

The V gene is TRBV5-6, the J gene TRBJ1-5; 7 bases fit TRBD1. V shed 4 bases, J shed 4 bases, and the junction held 5 bases outside the gene matches. CDR1 and CDR2 from the germline V gene are SGHDT and YYEEEE. CDR3 length: 14 amino acids. The CDR3 sequence is CASSTGTANQPQHF. The CDR3 region has the DNA TGTGCCAGCAGCACTGGGACAGCTAATCAGCCCCAGCATTTT.

The gene calls are TRBV7-9 and TRBJ1-5; D remains unclear. V shed 5 bases and J shed 9 bases, with 17 bases lying between them. CDR1 and CDR2 (germline): SEHNR, FQNEAQ (reference sequence). The CDR3 contains 14 residues. DNA for the CDR3: TGTGCCAGCAGCCCTTTGCGGGCGGGTCGGCCCCAGCATTTT. It codes for CASSPLRAGRPQHF. The entire variable domain, with the rest obtained from reference TRBV7-9 and TRBJ1-5, is as follows: DTGVSQNPRHKITKRGQNVTFRCDPISEHNRLYWYRQTLGQGPEFLTYFQNEAQLEKSRLLSDRFSAERPKGSFSTLEIQRTEQGDSAMYLCASSPLRAGRPQHFGDGTRLSIL.

The V gene is TRBV5-5, the J gene TRBJ2-4; tentative D call: TRBD2 (6 bases). Trimming removed 0 bases from V and 0 bases from J, with 10 bases in between. Germline CDR1 and CDR2: SGHKS and YYEKEE (reference sequence). The CDR3 sequence is 16 residues long. CDR3 loop: CASSLGTTVAKNIQYF. The CDR3 coding sequence is TGTGCCAGCAGCTTGGGGACTACCGTAGCCAAAAACATTCAGTACTTC.

This clonotype was seen a few times. This chain uses TRBV7-9 with TRBJ1-1; TRBD1 might be the D (5 bases). Per the germline V gene, CDR1 is SEHNR and CDR2 is FQNEAQ (reference sequence). The germline V and J ends were trimmed by 5 bases and 0 bases, with 13 bases remaining between them. The CDR3 covers 15 residues. The CDR3 spells CASSPVQGLNTEAFF. CDR3 nucleotide sequence: TGTGCCAGCAGCCCCGTTCAGGGATTGAACACTGAAGCTTTCTTT.

The rearrangement uses TRBV7-7 and TRBJ1-2, with D possibly matching TRBD1 (6 bases). V dropped 0 bases and J dropped 8 bases, with 16 bases sitting between them. The V gene's germline CDR1 is SSHAT and CDR2 FNYEAQ (reference sequence). The CDR3 covers 15 residues. The CDR3 sequence: CASSLARGGRAGYTF. As DNA, the CDR3 is TGTGCCAGCAGCTTAGCGCGGGGGGGGCGCGCCGGCTACACCTTC.

This chain joins TRBV4-3 and TRBJ1-2; 7 nucleotides match TRBD1. The length of the CDR3 is 16 residues. Per the germline V gene, CDR1 is LGHNA and CDR2 is YSLEER. V shed 4 bases, J shed 0 bases, and the junction held 8 bases outside the gene matches. The CDR3 is CASSPNPGQANYGYTF. In DNA, the CDR3 is TGCGCCAGCAGCCCTAACCCTGGACAGGCTAACTATGGCTACACCTTC.

The chain has TRBV9 and TRBJ1-2, with D possibly TRBD1 on 6 matching bases. The ends were cut back, 4 bases at V and 8 bases at J, with 21 bases in the middle. Germline CDR1 SGDLS, CDR2 YYNGEE. The CDR3 has 15 residues. This chain's CDR3 is CASSPLVGNRVGYTF. CDR3 in DNA: TGTGCCAGCAGCCCCCTTGTCGGGAACAGGGTGGGCTACACCTTC. Drawing the rest from reference TRBV9 and TRBJ1-2, the complete variable domain is DSGVTQTPKHLITATGQRVTLRCSPRSGDLSVYWYQQSLDQGLQFLIQYYNGEERAKGNILERFSAQQFPDLHSELNLSSLELGDSALYFCASSPLVGNRVGYTFGSGTRLTVV.

This clonotype appeared a few times. This chain connects TRBV28 to TRBJ2-7, with 12 bases that match TRBD2. Germline CDR1 is MDHEN and CDR2 is SYDVKM. V was pared by 4 bases and J by 0 bases, with 1 base of the junction left unmatched. This CDR3 is 15 amino acids long. The CDR3 coding sequence is TGTGCCAGCAGTTCGACTAGCGGGGGCTCCTACGAGCAGTACTTC. It yields the protein CASSSTSGGSYEQYF. The entire variable domain, with the rest obtained from reference TRBV28 and TRBJ2-7, is as follows: DVKVTQSSRYLVKRTGEKVFLECVQDMDHENMFWYRQDPGLGLRLIYFSYDVKMKEKGDIPEGYSVSREKKERFSLILESASTNQTSMYLCASSSTSGGSYEQYFGPGTRLTVT.

A few counts support this clonotype. The rearrangement links TRBV3-1 to TRBJ2-7, with D uncertain. CDR3 length equals 16 residues. CDR1 and CDR2 (germline): LGHDT, YNNKEL (reference sequence). V was pared by 4 bases and J by 4 bases, with 20 bases between. The CDR3: CASSPRTVRDEYEQYF. CDR3 sequence (DNA): TGTGCCAGCAGCCCCCGGACGGTTCGCGATGAGTACGAGCAGTACTTC.

This clonotype was observed a few times. V and J are TRBV6-5 and TRBJ1-2; tentative D call: TRBD1 (6 bases). V was pared by 5 bases and J by 8 bases, with 18 bases between. The CDR3 spans 14 residues. CDR1 MNHEY and CDR2 SVGAGI come from the germline V gene. DNA of the CDR3: TGTGCCAGCAGTAAAATGGCCCGGGACAAGGGCTACACCTTC. Translated: CASSKMARDKGYTF.

The chain is built from TRBV12-3 or TRBV12-4 and TRBJ1-2; maybe TRBD1 (5 bases). The CDR3 contains 19 residues. Trimming shortened V by 6 bases and J by 1 base, and 27 bases separated the two germline ends. The CDR3, as DNA: TGTGCCAGCAGCCAAAGAAGACAGTCCGCCGCTCTCCTTAACTATGGCTACACCTTC. Translated: CASSQRRQSAALLNYGYTF.

A few counts support this clonotype. The chain uses TRBV29-1 and TRBJ2-5; 9 bases agree with TRBD2. The CDR3 is made up of 14 amino acids. Germline-derived CDR1 and CDR2 are SQVTM and ANQGSEA. V shed 6 bases, J shed 5 bases, and the junction held 10 bases outside the gene matches. The CDR3 protein is CSVGGTSMGETQYF. The CDR3 DNA follows: TGCAGCGTCGGAGGGACTAGCATGGGTGAGACCCAGTACTTC.